This is a list of T cell receptor beta chains from one sample in a study of cytomegalovirus exposure and HLA in healthy donors. Only in-frame clones appear in the TCRdb table, and some are missing; sequencing was by immunoSEQ multiplex PCR. The sample consists of about 160,000 clones, about three quarters of them appearing once. Sequenced sample: PBMCs. These receptors all stem from a middle-aged woman in good health and CMV-seropositive. The CDR3 runs from the conserved cysteine through the conserved F or W. A D gene is named only where the DNA matches it firmly. The size field is filled for only some rows; it gives once, few, many or a size class.

clone size: few
V gene: TRBV30
D gene: NA
J gene: TRBJ2-7
CDR3 protein: CAWKAEGEQYF
CDR3 DNA: TGTGCCTGGAAAGCGGAGGGGGAGCAGTACTTC

clone size: NA
V gene: TRBV6-1
D gene: NA
J gene: TRBJ1-6
CDR3 protein: CASSEAWGRNNSPLHF
CDR3 DNA: TGTGCCAGCAGTGAAGCGTGGGGGCGCAACAATTCACCCCTCCACTTT

clone size: NA
V gene: TRBV6-6
D gene: NA
J gene: TRBJ2-3
CDR3 protein: CASSRPSGGTDTQYF
CDR3 DNA: TGTGCCAGCAGTCGTCCCTCAGGGGGCACAGATACGCAGTATTTT

clone size: NA
V gene: TRBV5-1
D gene: TRBD2
J gene: TRBJ2-5
CDR3 protein: CASSLGAGEETQYF
CDR3 DNA: TGCGCCAGCAGCTTGGGGGCGGGGGAAGAGACCCAGTACTTC

clone size: NA
V gene: TRBV6-6
D gene: NA
J gene: TRBJ1-3
CDR3 protein: CASSYTRGSSGNTIYF
CDR3 DNA: TGTGCCAGCAGCTACACGCGGGGGTCCTCTGGAAACACCATATATTTT

clone size: few
V gene: TRBV11-3
D gene: NA
J gene: TRBJ2-2
CDR3 protein: CASSLEEGGELFF
CDR3 DNA: TGTGCCAGCAGCTTAGAGGAGGGCGGGGAGCTGTTTTTT

clone size: NA
V gene: TRBV4-3
D gene: TRBD1
J gene: TRBJ1-2
CDR3 protein: CASSRTGQGYGYTF
CDR3 DNA: TGCGCCAGCAGCCGCACGGGACAGGGCTATGGCTACACCTTC

clone size: few
V gene: TRBV4-3
D gene: NA
J gene: TRBJ1-4
CDR3 protein: CASSHPGEKLFF
CDR3 DNA: TGCGCCAGCAGCCACCCTGGCGAAAAACTGTTTTTT

clone size: NA
V gene: TRBV9
D gene: TRBD2
J gene: TRBJ2-7
CDR3 protein: CASSPGPRLKLAKGTYEQYF
CDR3 DNA: TGTGCCAGCAGCCCGGGACCTAGACTTAAACTAGCGAAGGGGACCTACGAGCAGTACTTC

clone size: NA
V gene: TRBV2
D gene: TRBD1
J gene: TRBJ1-3
CDR3 protein: CASSQTGKGGNTIYF
CDR3 DNA: TGTGCCAGCAGCCAGACAGGGAAAGGTGGAAACACCATATATTTT

clone size: NA
V gene: TRBV6-6
D gene: NA
J gene: TRBJ2-3
CDR3 protein: CASSYEGHRGDTQYF
CDR3 DNA: TGTGCCAGCAGTTACGAAGGCCACCGGGGAGATACGCAGTATTTT

clone size: NA
V gene: TRBV5-6
D gene: NA
J gene: TRBJ2-4
CDR3 protein: CASSLGRGNIQYF
CDR3 DNA: TGTGCCAGCAGCCTCGGCAGGGGAAACATTCAGTACTTC

clone size: NA
V gene: TRBV7-2
D gene: TRBD2
J gene: TRBJ2-7
CDR3 protein: CASSLASTSGSYEQYF
CDR3 DNA: TGTGCCAGCAGCTTAGCCAGTACTAGCGGGTCCTACGAGCAGTACTTC

clone size: NA
V gene: TRBV5-6
D gene: NA
J gene: TRBJ1-3
CDR3 protein: CASSPRSGNTIYF
CDR3 DNA: TGTGCCAGCAGCCCGAGGTCTGGAAACACCATATATTTT

clone size: NA
V gene: TRBV5-1
D gene: NA
J gene: TRBJ2-3
CDR3 protein: CASSLDGLSTDTQYF
CDR3 DNA: TGCGCCAGCAGCTTGGACGGGTTAAGCACAGATACGCAGTATTTT

clone size: NA
V gene: TRBV6-5
D gene: NA
J gene: TRBJ1-4
CDR3 protein: CASSYSPGLREKLFF
CDR3 DNA: TGTGCCAGCAGTTACTCTCCAGGGTTGAGAGAAAAACTGTTTTTT

clone size: NA
V gene: TRBV6-6
D gene: NA
J gene: TRBJ1-4
CDR3 protein: CASVAGSSTNEKLFF
CDR3 DNA: TGTGCCAGCGTCGCAGGGTCTTCAACTAATGAAAAACTGTTTTTT

clone size: once
V gene: TRBV4-3
D gene: NA
J gene: TRBJ1-5
CDR3 protein: CASSQDRDQPQHF
CDR3 DNA: TGCGCCAGCAGCCAAGATCGGGATCAGCCCCAGCATTTT

clone size: NA
V gene: TRBV30
D gene: TRBD1
J gene: TRBJ2-7
CDR3 protein: CAFRGLGPYEQYF
CDR3 DNA: TGTGCCTTCAGGGGGCTAGGACCCTACGAGCAGTACTTC

clone size: NA
V gene: TRBV6-1
D gene: TRBD1
J gene: TRBJ1-3
CDR3 protein: CASSEGQGVGNTIYF
CDR3 DNA: TGTGCCAGCAGTGAGGGACAGGGGGTTGGAAACACCATATATTTT

clone size: NA
V gene: TRBV19
D gene: TRBD1
J gene: TRBJ2-2
CDR3 protein: CASSTTGTENTGELFF
CDR3 DNA: TGTGCCAGTAGCACAACCGGGACAGAGAACACCGGGGAGCTGTTTTTT

clone size: NA
V gene: TRBV6-5
D gene: TRBD1
J gene: TRBJ1-3
CDR3 protein: CASSYQRQGAGNTIYF
CDR3 DNA: TGTGCCAGCAGTTATCAGAGACAGGGGGCTGGAAACACCATATATTTT

clone size: many
V gene: TRBV2
D gene: TRBD1
J gene: TRBJ2-2
CDR3 protein: CASSGTGRNTGELFF
CDR3 DNA: TGTGCCAGCAGCGGGACAGGGAGGAACACCGGGGAGCTGTTTTTT

clone size: once
V gene: TRBV6-6
D gene: NA
J gene: TRBJ1-5
CDR3 protein: CASTQGNQPQHF
CDR3 DNA: TGTGCCAGCACGCAGGGCAATCAGCCCCAGCATTTT

clone size: NA
V gene: TRBV4-1
D gene: TRBD1
J gene: TRBJ2-3
CDR3 protein: CASSQRDRDADTQYF
CDR3 DNA: TGCGCCAGCAGCCAAAGGGACAGGGATGCAGATACGCAGTATTTT

clone size: once
V gene: TRBV7-9
D gene: NA
J gene: TRBJ1-2
CDR3 protein: CSSSLVGAENYGYTF
CDR3 DNA: TGTTCCAGCAGCTTAGTTGGGGCAGAAAACTATGGCTACACCTTC

clone size: NA
V gene: TRBV7-9
D gene: TRBD2
J gene: TRBJ2-7
CDR3 protein: CASSFSLAGTYEQYF
CDR3 DNA: TGTGCCAGCAGCTTTTCGTTAGCGGGGACCTACGAGCAGTACTTC

clone size: NA
V gene: TRBV2
D gene: TRBD1
J gene: TRBJ1-5
CDR3 protein: CASSKTGNQPQHF
CDR3 DNA: TGTGCCAGCAGCAAGACAGGGAATCAGCCCCAGCATTTT

clone size: few
V gene: TRBV6-5
D gene: TRBD1
J gene: TRBJ1-2
CDR3 protein: CAIRDRDQWGYTF
CDR3 DNA: TGTGCCATCCGGGACAGAGACCAGTGGGGCTACACCTTC

clone size: NA
V gene: TRBV7-9
D gene: TRBD1
J gene: TRBJ2-2
CDR3 protein: CASSPFSGTGEDGELFF
CDR3 DNA: TGTGCCAGCAGTCCATTTTCCGGGACAGGGGAGGACGGGGAGCTGTTTTTT

clone size: few
V gene: TRBV19
D gene: TRBD1
J gene: TRBJ1-1
CDR3 protein: CASIDRVGTEAFF
CDR3 DNA: TGTGCCAGTATTGACAGGGTGGGCACTGAAGCTTTCTTT

clone size: once
V gene: TRBV7-2
D gene: TRBD1
J gene: TRBJ1-5
CDR3 protein: CASSLVDRDRAESAQHF
CDR3 DNA: TGTGCCAGCAGCTTAGTAGACCGGGACAGGGCTGAATCAGCCCAGCATTTT

clone size: NA
V gene: TRBV30
D gene: NA
J gene: TRBJ1-2
CDR3 protein: CAWTGTGNNYGYTF
CDR3 DNA: TGTGCCTGGACCGGTACAGGGAACAACTATGGCTACACCTTC

clone size: NA
V gene: TRBV19
D gene: TRBD1
J gene: TRBJ1-1
CDR3 protein: CALVTRQGEAFF
CDR3 DNA: TGTGCCCTTGTAACGAGACAGGGGGAAGCTTTCTTT

clone size: NA
V gene: TRBV30
D gene: TRBD2
J gene: TRBJ2-1
CDR3 protein: CAWTLGRGGYGNEQFF
CDR3 DNA: TGTGCCTGGACCCTAGGTCGGGGGGGGTATGGAAATGAGCAGTTCTTC

clone size: NA
V gene: TRBV20-1
D gene: TRBD2
J gene: TRBJ2-1
CDR3 protein: CSATREVEQFF
CDR3 DNA: TGCAGTGCAACCCGGGAGGTTGAGCAGTTCTTC

clone size: NA
V gene: TRBV7-8
D gene: NA
J gene: TRBJ2-3
CDR3 protein: CASSDSTFNTDTQYF
CDR3 DNA: TGTGCCAGCAGTGACAGTACATTCAACACAGATACGCAGTATTTT

clone size: NA
V gene: TRBV18
D gene: NA
J gene: TRBJ1-1
CDR3 protein: CASSGSRVLTEAFF
CDR3 DNA: TGTGCCAGCTCAGGGTCCAGGGTTTTGACTGAAGCTTTCTTT

clone size: NA
V gene: TRBV4-2
D gene: TRBD2
J gene: TRBJ2-7
CDR3 protein: CASSQGLAGVGEQYF
CDR3 DNA: TGTGCCAGCAGCCAAGGACTAGCGGGAGTGGGCGAGCAGTACTTC

clone size: NA
V gene: TRBV12-2
D gene: NA
J gene: TRBJ2-5
CDR3 protein: CASRLVLASGYGKTQYF
CDR3 DNA: TGTGCAAGTCGCTTAGTCTTGGCCAGCGGGTACGGGAAGACCCAGTACTTC

clone size: NA
V gene: TRBV4-3
D gene: NA
J gene: TRBJ2-1
CDR3 protein: CASSPRANLNEQFF
CDR3 DNA: TGCGCCAGCAGCCCGAGAGCTAACCTCAATGAGCAGTTCTTC

clone size: NA
V gene: TRBV9
D gene: NA
J gene: TRBJ2-1
CDR3 protein: CASSAGGGLRDEQFF
CDR3 DNA: TGTGCCAGCAGCGCCGGAGGCGGACTACGCGATGAGCAGTTCTTC

clone size: NA
V gene: TRBV6-1
D gene: TRBD1
J gene: TRBJ2-2
CDR3 protein: CASRDQGAGELFF
CDR3 DNA: TGTGCCAGCAGGGACCAGGGGGCCGGGGAGCTGTTTTTT

clone size: once
V gene: TRBV28
D gene: TRBD1
J gene: TRBJ1-2
CDR3 protein: CASSSPRGEGYGYTF
CDR3 DNA: TGTGCCAGCAGTTCGCCCAGGGGGGAAGGCTATGGCTACACCTTC

clone size: few
V gene: TRBV10-1
D gene: TRBD2
J gene: TRBJ2-7
CDR3 protein: CASRPERVAGPREQYF
CDR3 DNA: TGCGCCAGCAGGCCTGAAAGAGTAGCGGGGCCGCGGGAGCAGTACTTC

clone size: NA
V gene: TRBV28
D gene: TRBD2
J gene: TRBJ2-1
CDR3 protein: CASSQRLAGGLYNEQFF
CDR3 DNA: TGTGCCAGCAGTCAACGACTAGCGGGGGGCCTATACAATGAGCAGTTCTTC

clone size: NA
V gene: TRBV5-8
D gene: TRBD2
J gene: TRBJ2-2
CDR3 protein: CASSPGGRALAGELFF
CDR3 DNA: TGTGCCAGCAGCCCCGGCGGGAGGGCCCTTGCCGGGGAGCTGTTTTTT

clone size: NA
V gene: TRBV19
D gene: NA
J gene: TRBJ2-2
CDR3 protein: CASSQGPGTNTGELFF
CDR3 DNA: TGTGCCAGTAGTCAGGGGCCAGGGACGAACACCGGGGAGCTGTTTTTT

clone size: few
V gene: TRBV6-1
D gene: NA
J gene: TRBJ1-2
CDR3 protein: CASRSGQIDNYGYTF
CDR3 DNA: TGTGCCAGCAGATCCGGACAGATTGATAACTATGGCTACACCTTC

clone size: NA
V gene: TRBV6-6
D gene: NA
J gene: TRBJ1-2
CDR3 protein: CASSLDSNYGYTF
CDR3 DNA: TGTGCCAGCAGTTTGGACAGTAACTATGGCTACACCTTC

clone size: few
V gene: TRBV5-6
D gene: TRBD1
J gene: TRBJ2-7
CDR3 protein: CASSSPDRGTHEQYF
CDR3 DNA: TGTGCCAGCAGCTCCCCGGACAGGGGAACCCACGAGCAGTACTTC

clone size: NA
V gene: TRBV6-5
D gene: NA
J gene: TRBJ2-3
CDR3 protein: CASRAVGTDTQYF
CDR3 DNA: TGTGCCAGCAGGGCCGTCGGCACAGATACGCAGTATTTT

clone size: NA
V gene: TRBV4-2
D gene: NA
J gene: TRBJ1-3
CDR3 protein: CASSQVGAGNTIYF
CDR3 DNA: TGTGCCAGCAGCCAAGTAGGGGCTGGAAACACCATATATTTT